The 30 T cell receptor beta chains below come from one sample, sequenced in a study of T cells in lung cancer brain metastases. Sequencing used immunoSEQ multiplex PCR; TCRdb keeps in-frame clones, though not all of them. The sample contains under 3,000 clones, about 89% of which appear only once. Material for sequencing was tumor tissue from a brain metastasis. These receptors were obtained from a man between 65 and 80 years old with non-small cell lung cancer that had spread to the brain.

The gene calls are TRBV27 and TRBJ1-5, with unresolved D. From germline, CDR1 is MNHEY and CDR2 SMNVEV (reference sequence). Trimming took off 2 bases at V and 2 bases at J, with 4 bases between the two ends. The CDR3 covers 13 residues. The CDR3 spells CASSLGRNQPQHF. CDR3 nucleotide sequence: TGTGCCAGCAGTTTAGGACGCAATCAGCCCCAGCATTTT.

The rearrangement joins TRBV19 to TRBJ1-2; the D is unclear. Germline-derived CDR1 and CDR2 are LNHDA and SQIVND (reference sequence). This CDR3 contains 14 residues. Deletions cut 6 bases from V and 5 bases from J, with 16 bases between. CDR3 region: CASRPHSSGYGYTF. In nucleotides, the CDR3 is TGTGCCAGTAGACCACATAGCAGTGGGTATGGCTACACCTTC.

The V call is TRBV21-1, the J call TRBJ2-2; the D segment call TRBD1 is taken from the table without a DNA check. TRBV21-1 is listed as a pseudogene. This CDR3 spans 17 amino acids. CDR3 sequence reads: CASSKWGWTGNTGELFF. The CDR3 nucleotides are TGTGCCAGCAGCAAATGGGGATGGACAGGGAACACCGGGGAGCTGTTTTTT.

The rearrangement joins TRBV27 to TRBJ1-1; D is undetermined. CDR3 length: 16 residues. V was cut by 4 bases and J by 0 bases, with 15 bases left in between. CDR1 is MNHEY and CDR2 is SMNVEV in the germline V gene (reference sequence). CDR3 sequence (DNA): TGTGCCAGCAGTTCCGGGTTCCCAAACATGAACACTGAAGCTTTCTTT. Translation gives CASSSGFPNMNTEAFF.

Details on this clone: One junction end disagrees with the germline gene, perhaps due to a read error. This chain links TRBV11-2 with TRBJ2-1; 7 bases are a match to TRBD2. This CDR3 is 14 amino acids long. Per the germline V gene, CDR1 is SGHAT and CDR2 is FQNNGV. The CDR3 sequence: CTSTAGSGDNEQFF. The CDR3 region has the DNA TGTACCAGCACCGCGGGCAGCGGGGACAATGAGCAGTTCTTC. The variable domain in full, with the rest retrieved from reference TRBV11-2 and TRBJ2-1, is EAGVAQSPRYKIIEKRQSVAFWCNPISGHATLYWYQQILGQGPKLLIQFQNNGVVDDSQLPKDRFSAERLKGVDSTLKIQPAKLEDSAVYLCTSTAGSGDNEQFFGPGTRLTVL.

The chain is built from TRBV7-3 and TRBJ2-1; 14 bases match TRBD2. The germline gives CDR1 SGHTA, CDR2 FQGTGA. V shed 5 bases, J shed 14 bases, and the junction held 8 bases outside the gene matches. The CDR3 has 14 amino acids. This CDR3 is CASSKTSGGENKFF. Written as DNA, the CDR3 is TGTGCCAGCAGCAAGACTAGCGGGGGGGAAAATAAGTTCTTC. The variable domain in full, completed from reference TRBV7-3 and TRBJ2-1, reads GAGVSQTPSNKVTEKGKYVELRCDPISGHTALYWYRQSLGQGPEFLIYFQGTGAADDSGLPNDRFFAVRPEGSVSTLKIQRTERGDSAVYLCASSKTSGGENKFFGPGTRLTVL.

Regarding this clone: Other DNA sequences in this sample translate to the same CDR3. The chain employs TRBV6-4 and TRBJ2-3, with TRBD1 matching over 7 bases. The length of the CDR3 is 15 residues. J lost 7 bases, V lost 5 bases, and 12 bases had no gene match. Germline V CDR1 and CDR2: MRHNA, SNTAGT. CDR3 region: CASSSGTGVSHTQYF. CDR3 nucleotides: TGTGCCAGCAGTTCCGGAACAGGGGTCTCCCATACGCAGTATTTT.

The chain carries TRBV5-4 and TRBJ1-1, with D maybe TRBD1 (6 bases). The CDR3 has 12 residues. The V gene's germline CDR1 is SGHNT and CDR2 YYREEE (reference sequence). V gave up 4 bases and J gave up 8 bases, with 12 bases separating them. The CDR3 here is CASSIRGAEAFF. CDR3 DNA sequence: TGTGCCAGCAGCATCAGGGGTGCAGAAGCTTTCTTT.

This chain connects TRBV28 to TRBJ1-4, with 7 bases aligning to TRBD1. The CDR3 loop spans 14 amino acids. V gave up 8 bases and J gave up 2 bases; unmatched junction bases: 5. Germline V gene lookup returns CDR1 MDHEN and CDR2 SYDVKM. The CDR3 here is CASYSGGTNEKLFF. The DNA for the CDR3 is TGTGCCAGCTATTCAGGGGGGACTAATGAAAAACTGTTTTTT.

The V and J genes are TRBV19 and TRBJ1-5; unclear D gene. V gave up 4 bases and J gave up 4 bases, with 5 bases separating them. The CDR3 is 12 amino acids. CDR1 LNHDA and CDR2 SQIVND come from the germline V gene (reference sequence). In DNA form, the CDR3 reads TGTGCCAGTAGTAGGGGAAATCAGCCCCAGCATTTT. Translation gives CASSRGNQPQHF.

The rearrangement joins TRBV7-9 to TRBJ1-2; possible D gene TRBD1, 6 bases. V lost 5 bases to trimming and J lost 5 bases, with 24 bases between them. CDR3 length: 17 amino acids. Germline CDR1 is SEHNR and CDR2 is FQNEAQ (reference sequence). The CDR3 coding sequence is TGTGCCAGCAGCACAGCTGCGACAGGCCTCCTTCCTTATGGCTACACCTTC. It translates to CASSTAATGLLPYGYTF.

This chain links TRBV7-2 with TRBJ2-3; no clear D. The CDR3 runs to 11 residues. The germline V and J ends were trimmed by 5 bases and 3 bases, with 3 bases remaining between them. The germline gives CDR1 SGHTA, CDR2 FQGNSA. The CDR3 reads CASSVTDTQYF. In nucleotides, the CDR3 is TGTGCCAGCAGCGTTACAGATACGCAGTATTTT.

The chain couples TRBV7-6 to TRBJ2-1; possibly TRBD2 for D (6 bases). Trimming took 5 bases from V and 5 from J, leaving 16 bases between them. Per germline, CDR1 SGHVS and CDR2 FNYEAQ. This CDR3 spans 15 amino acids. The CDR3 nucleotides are TGTGCCAGCAGCGGAAGGGGAGGCCCTGACAATGAGCAGTTCTTC. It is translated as CASSGRGGPDNEQFF.

The CDR3 DNA follows: TGTGCCAGCGCCGGACAGAACAATCAGCCCCAGCATTTT. Amino acids: CASAGQNNQPQHF. The chain carries TRBV28 and TRBJ1-5, with D tentatively TRBD1 (6 bases). The CDR3 runs 13 residues. Trimming left V 8 bases short and J 3 bases short, with 11 bases between. In germline, CDR1 is MDHEN, CDR2 SYDVKM. The full variable domain, completed using reference TRBV28 and TRBJ1-5, is DVKVTQSSRYLVKRTGEKVFLECVQDMDHENMFWYRQDPGLGLRLIYFSYDVKMKEKGDIPEGYSVSREKKERFSLILESASTNQTSMYLCASAGQNNQPQHFGDGTRLSIL.

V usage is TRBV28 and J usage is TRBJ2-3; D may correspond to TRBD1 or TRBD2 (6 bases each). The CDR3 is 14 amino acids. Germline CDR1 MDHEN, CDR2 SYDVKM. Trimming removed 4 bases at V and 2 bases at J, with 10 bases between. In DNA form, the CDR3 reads TGTGCCAGCAGTTACGGGGGCCCCACAGATACGCAGTATTTT. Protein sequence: CASSYGGPTDTQYF.

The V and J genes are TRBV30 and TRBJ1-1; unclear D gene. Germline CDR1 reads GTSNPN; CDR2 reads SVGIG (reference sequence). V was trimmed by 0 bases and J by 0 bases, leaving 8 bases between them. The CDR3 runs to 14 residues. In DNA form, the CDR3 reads TGTGCCTGGAGTGTACCGGCGGTGAACACTGAAGCTTTCTTT. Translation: CAWSVPAVNTEAFF.

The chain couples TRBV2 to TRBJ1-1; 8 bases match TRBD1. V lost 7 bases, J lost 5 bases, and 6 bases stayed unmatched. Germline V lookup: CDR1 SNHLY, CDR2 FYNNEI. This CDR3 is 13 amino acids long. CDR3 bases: TGTGCCAGCATTGACAGGGGTAATACTGAAGCTTTCTTT. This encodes CASIDRGNTEAFF.

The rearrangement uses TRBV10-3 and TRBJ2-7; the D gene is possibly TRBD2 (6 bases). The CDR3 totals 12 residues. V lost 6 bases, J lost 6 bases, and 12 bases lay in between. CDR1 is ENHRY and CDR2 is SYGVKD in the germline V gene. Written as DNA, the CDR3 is TGTGCCATCAGGCCCGGGGGACCCGAGCAGTACTTC. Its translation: CAIRPGGPEQYF.

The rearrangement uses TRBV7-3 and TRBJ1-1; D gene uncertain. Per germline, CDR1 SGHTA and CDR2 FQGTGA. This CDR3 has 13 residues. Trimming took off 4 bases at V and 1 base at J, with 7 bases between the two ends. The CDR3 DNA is TGTGCCAGCAGCTCTTTACCGAACACTGAAGCTTTCTTT. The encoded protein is CASSSLPNTEAFF.

For the CDR3, the DNA is TGTGCCAGCAGACTAAGAGCGGGGCCCCGTACCGGGGAGCTGTTTTTT. Translation gives CASRLRAGPRTGELFF. The rearrangement joins TRBV28 to TRBJ2-2, with 7 bases aligning to TRBD2. The V and J ends lost 6 bases and 5 bases, in that order; junction bases with no gene match: 12. Germline CDR1 and CDR2: MDHEN and SYDVKM. This CDR3 has 16 residues.

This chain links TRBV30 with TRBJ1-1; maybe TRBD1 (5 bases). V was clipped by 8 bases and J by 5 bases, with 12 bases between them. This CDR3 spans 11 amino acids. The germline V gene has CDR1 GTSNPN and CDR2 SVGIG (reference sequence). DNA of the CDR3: TGTGCCGAGGGGCGTGGAACTGAAGCTTTCTTT. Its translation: CAEGRGTEAFF.

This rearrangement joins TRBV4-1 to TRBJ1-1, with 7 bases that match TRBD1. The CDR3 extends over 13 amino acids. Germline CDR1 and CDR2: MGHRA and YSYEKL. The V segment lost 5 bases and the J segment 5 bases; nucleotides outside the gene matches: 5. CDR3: CASSVQGRTEAFF. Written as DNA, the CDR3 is TGCGCCAGCAGCGTACAGGGGAGGACTGAAGCTTTCTTT.

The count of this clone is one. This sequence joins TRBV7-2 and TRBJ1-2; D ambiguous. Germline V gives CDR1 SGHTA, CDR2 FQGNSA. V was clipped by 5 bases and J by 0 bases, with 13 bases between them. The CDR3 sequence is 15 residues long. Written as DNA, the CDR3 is TGTGCCAGCAGCCTTCCCAGGACTTCTAACTATGGCTACACCTTC. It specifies CASSLPRTSNYGYTF.

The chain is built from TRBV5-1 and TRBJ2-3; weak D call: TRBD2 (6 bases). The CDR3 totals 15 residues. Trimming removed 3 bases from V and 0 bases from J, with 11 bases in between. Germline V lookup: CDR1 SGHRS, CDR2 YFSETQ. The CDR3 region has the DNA TGCGCCAGCAGCTCTGGCGGGGAAAGCACAGATACGCAGTATTTT. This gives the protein CASSSGGESTDTQYF. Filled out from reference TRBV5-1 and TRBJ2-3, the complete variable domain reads KAGVTQTPRYLIKTRGQQVTLSCSPISGHRSVSWYQQTPGQGLQFLFEYFSETQRNKGNFPGRFSGRQFSNSRSEMNVSTLELGDSALYLCASSSGGESTDTQYFGPGTRLTVL.

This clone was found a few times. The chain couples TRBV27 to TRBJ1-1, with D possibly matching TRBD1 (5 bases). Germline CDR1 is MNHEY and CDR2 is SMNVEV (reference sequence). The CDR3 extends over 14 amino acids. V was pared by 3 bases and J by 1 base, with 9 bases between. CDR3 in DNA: TGTGCCAGCAGTTTTGGGACGGAGAACACTGAAGCTTTCTTT. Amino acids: CASSFGTENTEAFF.

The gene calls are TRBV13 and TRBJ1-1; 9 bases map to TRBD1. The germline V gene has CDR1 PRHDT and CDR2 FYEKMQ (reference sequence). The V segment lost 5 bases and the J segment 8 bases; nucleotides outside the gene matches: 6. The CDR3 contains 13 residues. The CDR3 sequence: CASSPTGGSEAFF. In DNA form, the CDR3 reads TGTGCCAGCAGCCCTACAGGGGGCAGCGAAGCTTTCTTT.

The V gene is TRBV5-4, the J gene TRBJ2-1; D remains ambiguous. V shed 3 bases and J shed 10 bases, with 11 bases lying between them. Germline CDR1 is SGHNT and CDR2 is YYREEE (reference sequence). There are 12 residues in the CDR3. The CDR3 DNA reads TGTGCCAGCAGCTCGGGCCCCAGGGAGCAGTTCTTC. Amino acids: CASSSGPREQFF.

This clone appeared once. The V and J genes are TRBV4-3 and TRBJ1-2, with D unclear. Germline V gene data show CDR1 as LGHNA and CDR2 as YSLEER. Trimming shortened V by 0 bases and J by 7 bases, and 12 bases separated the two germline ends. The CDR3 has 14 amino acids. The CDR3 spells CASSQDPYLAGYTF. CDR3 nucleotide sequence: TGCGCCAGCAGCCAAGATCCATACCTAGCTGGCTACACCTTC.

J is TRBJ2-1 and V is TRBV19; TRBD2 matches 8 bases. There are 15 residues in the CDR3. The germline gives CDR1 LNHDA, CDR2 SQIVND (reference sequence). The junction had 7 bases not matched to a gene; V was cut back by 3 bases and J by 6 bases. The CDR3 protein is CASSIYLAGPNEQFF. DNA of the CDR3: TGTGCCAGTAGTATCTACCTAGCGGGTCCCAATGAGCAGTTCTTC.

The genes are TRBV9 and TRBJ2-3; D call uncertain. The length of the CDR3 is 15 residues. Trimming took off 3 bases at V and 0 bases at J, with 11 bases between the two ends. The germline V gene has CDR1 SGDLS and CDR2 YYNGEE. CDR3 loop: CASSGFASSTDTQYF. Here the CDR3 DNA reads TGTGCCAGCAGCGGTTTCGCTTCTAGCACAGATACGCAGTATTTT.